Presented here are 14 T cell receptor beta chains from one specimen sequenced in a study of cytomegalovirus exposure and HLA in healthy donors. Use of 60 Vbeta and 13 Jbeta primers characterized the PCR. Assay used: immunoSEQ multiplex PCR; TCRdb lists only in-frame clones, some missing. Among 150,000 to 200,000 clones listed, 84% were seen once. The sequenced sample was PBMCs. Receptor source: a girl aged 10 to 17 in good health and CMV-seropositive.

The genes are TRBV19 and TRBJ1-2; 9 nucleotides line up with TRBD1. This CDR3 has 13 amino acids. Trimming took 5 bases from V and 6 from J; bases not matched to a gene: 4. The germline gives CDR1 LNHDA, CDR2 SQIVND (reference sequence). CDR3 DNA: TGTGCCAGTAGTCCCGGGACAGGGCATGGCTACACCTTC. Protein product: CASSPGTGHGYTF.

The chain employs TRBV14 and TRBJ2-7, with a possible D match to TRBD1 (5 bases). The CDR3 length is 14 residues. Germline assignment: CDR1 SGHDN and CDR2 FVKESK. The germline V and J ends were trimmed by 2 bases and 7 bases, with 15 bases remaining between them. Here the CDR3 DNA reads TGTGCCAGCAGCCAACTCTCAGGGCTGGATGAGCAGTACTTC. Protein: CASSQLSGLDEQYF. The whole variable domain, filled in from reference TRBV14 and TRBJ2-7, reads EAGVTQFPSHSVIEKGQTVTLRCDPISGHDNLYWYRRVMGKEIKFLLHFVKESKQDESGMPNNRFLAERTGGTYSTLKVQPAELEDSGVYFCASSQLSGLDEQYFGPGTRLTVT.

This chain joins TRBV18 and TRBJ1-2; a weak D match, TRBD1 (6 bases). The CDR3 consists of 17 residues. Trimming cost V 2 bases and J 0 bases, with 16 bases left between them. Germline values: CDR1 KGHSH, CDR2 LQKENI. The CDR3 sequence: CASSPGSGVPSNYGYTF. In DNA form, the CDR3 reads TGTGCCAGCTCACCAGGGTCAGGGGTCCCTTCTAACTATGGCTACACCTTC.

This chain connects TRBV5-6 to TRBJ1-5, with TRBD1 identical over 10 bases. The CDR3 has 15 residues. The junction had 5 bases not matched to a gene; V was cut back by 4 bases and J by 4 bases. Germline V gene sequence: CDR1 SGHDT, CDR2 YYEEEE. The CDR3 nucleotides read TGTGCCAGCAGCGACCGGGACAGGGGTAATCAGCCCCAGCATTTT. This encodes CASSDRDRGNQPQHF.

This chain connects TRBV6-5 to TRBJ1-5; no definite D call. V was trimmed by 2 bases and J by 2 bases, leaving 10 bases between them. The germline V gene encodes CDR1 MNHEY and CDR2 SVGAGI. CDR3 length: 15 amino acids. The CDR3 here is CASSYDYKGNQPQHF. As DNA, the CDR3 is TGTGCCAGCAGTTACGACTACAAGGGCAATCAGCCCCAGCATTTT.

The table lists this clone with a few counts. CDR3 nucleotide sequence: TGCGCCAGCAGGGTAGAGACTGAAGCTTTCTTT. It specifies CASRVETEAFF. V usage is TRBV5-1 and J usage is TRBJ1-1; D not certain. Trimming cost V 5 bases and J 5 bases, with 7 bases left between them. This CDR3 is built from 11 residues. Looked up from germline, CDR1 is SGHRS and CDR2 is YFSETQ.

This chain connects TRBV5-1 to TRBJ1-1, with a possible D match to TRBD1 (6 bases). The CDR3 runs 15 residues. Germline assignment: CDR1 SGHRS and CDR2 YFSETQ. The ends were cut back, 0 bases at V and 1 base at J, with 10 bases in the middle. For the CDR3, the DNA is TGCGCCAGCAGCTTGGCACAGGGTAGGAACACTGAAGCTTTCTTT. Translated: CASSLAQGRNTEAFF.

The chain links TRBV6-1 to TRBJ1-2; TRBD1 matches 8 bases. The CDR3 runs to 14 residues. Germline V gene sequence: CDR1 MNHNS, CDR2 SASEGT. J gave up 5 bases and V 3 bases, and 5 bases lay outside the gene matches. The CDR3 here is CASSEGGQAYGYTF. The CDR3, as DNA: TGTGCCAGCAGTGAGGGGGGACAGGCGTATGGCTACACCTTC.

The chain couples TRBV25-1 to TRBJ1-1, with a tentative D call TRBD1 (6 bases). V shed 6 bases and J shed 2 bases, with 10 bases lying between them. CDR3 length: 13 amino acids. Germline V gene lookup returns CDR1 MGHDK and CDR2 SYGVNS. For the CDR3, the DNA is TGTGCCAGCAGGGACAGAGTTAACACTGAAGCTTTCTTT. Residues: CASRDRVNTEAFF.

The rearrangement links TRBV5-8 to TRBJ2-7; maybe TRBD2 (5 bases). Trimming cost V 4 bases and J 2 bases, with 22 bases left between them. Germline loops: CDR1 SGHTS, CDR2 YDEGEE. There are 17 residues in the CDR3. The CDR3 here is CASSARDGSFLTYEQYF. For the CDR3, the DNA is TGTGCCAGCAGCGCGAGGGATGGCAGCTTCTTAACCTACGAGCAGTACTTC.

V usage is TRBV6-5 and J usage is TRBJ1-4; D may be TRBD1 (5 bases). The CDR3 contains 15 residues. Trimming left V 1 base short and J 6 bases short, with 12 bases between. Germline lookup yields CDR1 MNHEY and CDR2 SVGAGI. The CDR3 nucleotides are TGTGCCAGCAGTTACTTAGGGACGGGGGATGAAAAACTGTTTTTT. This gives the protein CASSYLGTGDEKLFF.

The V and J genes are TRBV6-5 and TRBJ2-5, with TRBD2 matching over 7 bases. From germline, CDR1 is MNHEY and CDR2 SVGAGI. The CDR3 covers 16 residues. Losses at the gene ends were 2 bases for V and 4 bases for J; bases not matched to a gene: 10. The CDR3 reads CASSYDPRGERETQYF. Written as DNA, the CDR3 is TGTGCCAGCAGTTACGACCCCCGGGGGGAACGAGAGACCCAGTACTTC.

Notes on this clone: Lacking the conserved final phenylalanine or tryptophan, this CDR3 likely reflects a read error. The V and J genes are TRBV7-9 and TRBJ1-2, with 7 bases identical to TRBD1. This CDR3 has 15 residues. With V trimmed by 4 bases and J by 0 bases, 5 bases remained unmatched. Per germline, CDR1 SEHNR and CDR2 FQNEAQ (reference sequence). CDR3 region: CASSSSGGPNYGYTS. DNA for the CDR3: TGTGCCAGCAGCTCCTCAGGGGGTCCTAACTATGGCTACACCTCC.

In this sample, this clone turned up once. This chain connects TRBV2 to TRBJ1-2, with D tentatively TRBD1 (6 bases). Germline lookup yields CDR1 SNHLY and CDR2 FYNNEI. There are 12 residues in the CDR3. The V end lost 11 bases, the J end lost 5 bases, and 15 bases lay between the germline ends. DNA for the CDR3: TGTGCCGGGACACAGTTTTCATATGGCTACACCTTC. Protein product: CAGTQFSYGYTF.